Below, 17 T cell receptor beta chains from the same sample are listed, as sequenced in a study of blood T cell repertoires in COVID-19. This table comes from immunoSEQ multiplex PCR, and its TCRdb copy is limited to in-frame clones, with some not included. The data contain 150,000 to 200,000 clones, about 90% of them singletons. The material sequenced was PBMCs or T cells enriched from blood (not recorded which). The receptors originated from a woman aged 18 to 35 who had recovered from COVID-19.

The chain combines TRBV28 with TRBJ1-5; TRBD1 matches 8 bases. Germline V gene sequence: CDR1 MDHEN, CDR2 SYDVKM. CDR3 size: 13 residues. Trimming at V came to 2 bases and at J to 9 bases, leaving 3 bases not matched to a gene. DNA of the CDR3: TGTGCCAGCAGTTTAGGACAGGGAGGGCCCCAGCATTTT. Its protein product is CASSLGQGGPQHF.

V gene TRBV28 combines with J gene TRBJ1-1; D is possibly TRBD1 (6 bases). V lost 6 bases to trimming and J lost 6 bases, with 20 bases between them. The germline V gene encodes CDR1 MDHEN and CDR2 SYDVKM. This CDR3 contains 15 residues. The CDR3 DNA reads as TGTGCCAGCAGCCCCGCTCGGCAGGGGTACGCTGAAGCTTTCTTT. This translates into CASSPARQGYAEAFF.

The chain joins TRBV28 to TRBJ2-1; tentatively, D is TRBD2 (5 bases). Trimming cost V 6 bases and J 5 bases, with 11 bases left between them. This CDR3 comprises 13 residues. Germline-derived CDR1 and CDR2 are MDHEN and SYDVKM. This CDR3 is CASSWPGNNEQFF. The CDR3, as DNA: TGTGCCAGCAGCTGGCCGGGAAACAATGAGCAGTTCTTC.

CDR3 loop: CASSFRTENTGELFF. As DNA, the CDR3 is TGCGCCAGCAGCTTTAGGACAGAGAACACCGGGGAGCTGTTTTTT. This chain uses TRBV5-1 with TRBJ2-2; D is possibly TRBD1 (6 bases). Deletions cut 2 bases from V and 1 base from J, with 9 bases between. Germline V CDR1 and CDR2: SGHRS, YFSETQ. This CDR3 spans 15 amino acids.

J is TRBJ1-6 and V is TRBV11-2; 8 bases align to TRBD1. V was pared by 1 base and J by 9 bases, with 5 bases of the junction left unmatched. This CDR3 spans 15 amino acids. Germline assignment: CDR1 SGHAT and CDR2 FQNNGV. The CDR3 loop is CASSLGIGQGSPLHF. The CDR3 DNA reads TGTGCCAGCAGCTTAGGCATCGGACAGGGTTCACCCCTCCACTTT.

The rearrangement joins TRBV5-4 to TRBJ2-7, with 11 positions matching TRBD2. Germline trimming cut 4 bases from V and 6 bases from J; bases unmatched to any gene: 6. Germline loops: CDR1 SGHNT, CDR2 YYREEE (reference sequence). This CDR3 is 14 amino acids long. CDR3 residues: CASSTLLAGGEQYF. CDR3 nucleotide sequence: TGTGCCAGCAGCACCTTGCTAGCGGGGGGCGAGCAGTACTTC. Full variable domain (outside the CDR3, taken from reference TRBV5-4 and TRBJ2-7): ETGVTQSPTHLIKTRGQQVTLRCSSQSGHNTVSWYQQALGQGPQFIFQYYREEENGRGNFPPRFSGLQFPNYSSELNVNALELDDSALYLCASSTLLAGGEQYFGPGTRLTVT.

The gene calls are TRBV28 and TRBJ1-2; D possibly corresponds to TRBD1 (5 bases). Between the trimmed V and J ends, which lost 4 bases and 4 bases, there was a span of 19 bases. There are 16 residues in the CDR3. Germline V gene data show CDR1 as MDHEN and CDR2 as SYDVKM. The CDR3 region has the DNA TGTGCCAGCAGTTCAGTTGGCGGCAGGGCGGCCTATGGCTACACCTTC. It yields the protein CASSSVGGRAAYGYTF.

The chain combines TRBV5-5 with TRBJ2-7; tentative D call: TRBD1 (5 bases). V lost 2 bases to trimming and J lost 3 bases, with 12 bases between them. CDR1 is SGHKS, CDR2 YYEKEE, per germline (reference sequence). The CDR3 has 14 amino acids. The chain's CDR3 is CASSLQVMGYEQYF. DNA for the CDR3: TGTGCCAGCAGCTTACAGGTCATGGGCTACGAGCAGTACTTC.

J is TRBJ1-2 and V is TRBV20-1; D possibly corresponds to TRBD1 (6 bases). V gave up 4 bases and J gave up 8 bases, with 11 bases separating them. The CDR3 covers 11 residues. CDR1 is DFQATT and CDR2 is SNEGSKA in the germline V gene (reference sequence). As DNA, the CDR3 is TGCAGTGCTATGTACAGGGAAGGCTACACCTTC. Translation gives CSAMYREGYTF.

V gene TRBV5-5 combines with J gene TRBJ2-5, with 8 bases aligning to TRBD2. Trimming cost V 0 bases and J 5 bases; bases outside gene matches: 6. From germline, CDR1 is SGHKS and CDR2 YYEKEE (reference sequence). CDR3 length: 15 amino acids. CDR3 protein: CASSLAPGLVETQYF. As DNA, the CDR3 is TGTGCCAGCAGCTTGGCCCCGGGACTAGTTGAGACCCAGTACTTC.

The chain recombines TRBV3-1 (or the pseudogene TRBV3-2) with TRBJ1-2, with 10 bases aligning to TRBD1. The J segment lost 6 bases and the V segment lost 4 bases, leaving 11 bases of the junction unmatched. Germline loops: CDR1 LGHDT, CDR2 YNNKEL (reference sequence). CDR3 length: 16 residues. CDR3 amino acids: CASSPGQGDRDHGYTF. In DNA form, the CDR3 reads TGTGCCAGCAGCCCCGGACAGGGGGATCGCGATCATGGCTACACCTTC.

This chain links TRBV4-2 with TRBJ2-7; D may be TRBD1 (6 bases). The CDR3 has 15 residues. CDR1 is LGHNA, CDR2 YNFKEQ, per germline. Trimming removed 1 base at V and 7 bases at J, with 17 bases between. The CDR3: CASSQVSGGVEEQYF. The CDR3 bases are TGTGCCAGCAGCCAAGTAAGTGGGGGCGTTGAAGAGCAGTACTTC.

The rearrangement uses TRBV5-6 and TRBJ1-1; tentatively, D is TRBD1 (5 bases). The CDR3 consists of 17 residues. Trimming pared 4 bases from V and 3 bases from J, leaving 22 bases between. Germline CDR1 reads SGHDT; CDR2 reads YYEEEE. The CDR3 nucleotides are TGTGCCAGCAGCCCGAGTGGGACCTCCCGCGGGGACACTGAAGCTTTCTTT. Its protein product is CASSPSGTSRGDTEAFF.

The rearrangement links TRBV5-5 to TRBJ1-2; D is ambiguous. This CDR3 has 13 residues. Trimming shortened V by 3 bases and J by 3 bases, and 9 bases separated the two germline ends. The germline V gene encodes CDR1 SGHKS and CDR2 YYEKEE (reference sequence). The CDR3 here is CASSSGIDYGYTF. As DNA, the CDR3 is TGTGCCAGCAGCTCCGGGATTGACTATGGCTACACCTTC.

The J gene is TRBJ2-3, the V gene TRBV7-6; maybe TRBD2 (6 bases). The CDR3 totals 13 residues. Germline loops: CDR1 SGHVS, CDR2 FNYEAQ. The V gene lost 4 bases and the J gene lost 6 bases, with 11 bases spanning the gap. The CDR3 region is CASSSGTLDTQYF. As DNA, the CDR3 is TGTGCCAGCAGCTCCGGGACTCTCGATACGCAGTATTTT.

This clone has only a few counts. The chain is built from TRBV14 and TRBJ2-1; 8 positions agree with TRBD1. The CDR3 totals 15 residues. CDR1 is SGHDN and CDR2 is FVKESK in the germline V gene. The V segment lost 0 bases and the J segment 8 bases; nucleotides outside the gene matches: 6. CDR3 in DNA: TGTGCCAGCAGCCAAGAGGTGCAGGGGGCCGATGAGCAGTTCTTC. Translated, it gives CASSQEVQGADEQFF.

This CDR3 is CASSHRQGSNTEAFF. The CDR3 DNA reads as TGCGCCAGCAGCCACAGACAGGGCTCGAACACTGAAGCTTTCTTT. This chain joins TRBV4-1 and TRBJ1-1; 7 bases line up with TRBD1. CDR1 is MGHRA and CDR2 is YSYEKL in the germline V gene. The CDR3 runs 15 residues. Trimming removed 3 bases from V and 1 base from J; junction bases left unmatched: 5.